The 10 T cell receptor beta chains below were found in one sample sequenced in a study of blood T cell repertoires in COVID-19. The table came from immunoSEQ multiplex PCR; TCRdb's copy has only in-frame clones and leaves some out. The repertoire holds some 360,000 clones, with 88% as singletons. The specimen sequenced was PBMCs or T cells enriched from blood (not recorded which). Every receptor here comes from a woman aged 25 to 39 who had been exposed to COVID-19.

This chain connects TRBV27 to TRBJ2-5, with TRBD2 matching over 12 bases. Germline V gene data show CDR1 as MNHEY and CDR2 as SMNVEV (reference sequence). V trimming: 3 bases; J trimming: 7 bases; junction bases outside the gene matches: 6. CDR3 length equals 15 residues. CDR3 residues: CASSFRLAGGGTQYF. The CDR3 coding sequence is TGTGCCAGCAGTTTCCGTCTAGCGGGAGGGGGGACCCAGTACTTC.

The chain is built from TRBV7-9 and TRBJ1-6, with D tentatively TRBD1 (6 bases). The V gene lost 5 bases and the J gene lost 5 bases, with 10 bases spanning the gap. Germline values: CDR1 SEHNR, CDR2 FQNEAQ (reference sequence). The CDR3 is made up of 14 amino acids. CDR3 loop: CASSLDSNNSPLHF. The CDR3 nucleotides are TGTGCCAGCAGCCTGGACAGCAATAATTCACCCCTCCACTTT.

The chain carries TRBV5-1 and TRBJ1-1; unclear D gene. The CDR3 is 16 amino acids. CDR1 is SGHRS and CDR2 is YFSETQ in the germline V gene. V was cut by 0 bases and J by 1 base, with 13 bases left in between. The CDR3 bases are TGCGCCAGCAGCTTGGTAGGTCTCGGAGGGAACACTGAAGCTTTCTTT. Protein: CASSLVGLGGNTEAFF.

In its sample, this clone was seen a few times. V is TRBV6-5 and J is TRBJ2-7; 10 bases are a match to TRBD1. CDR1 MNHEY and CDR2 SVGAGI come from the germline V gene. Unmatched junction bases numbered 7, after V lost 4 bases and J lost 1 base. The CDR3 is 16 amino acids. CDR3 amino acids: CASSSIDRGRSYEQYF. For the CDR3, the DNA is TGTGCCAGCAGTTCGATTGACAGGGGGCGTTCCTACGAGCAGTACTTC.

The CDR3 DNA is TGTGCCAGCAGCCCATTCGAGGGGGCCAACGTCCTGACTTTC. Translating it yields CASSPFEGANVLTF. J is TRBJ2-6 and V is TRBV14; D is undetermined. The length of the CDR3 is 14 residues. V shed 4 bases and J shed 4 bases, with 8 bases lying between them. From germline, CDR1 is SGHDN and CDR2 FVKESK.

This chain joins TRBV24-1 and TRBJ2-1; TRBD2 agrees at 9 bases. Germline-derived CDR1 and CDR2 are KGHDR and SFDVKD. This CDR3 contains 15 residues. Trimming cost V 3 bases and J 6 bases; bases outside gene matches: 5. This CDR3 reads CATSDAGGPGNEQFF. The CDR3 DNA reads as TGTGCCACCAGTGATGCGGGAGGGCCGGGCAATGAGCAGTTCTTC.

The V and J genes are TRBV5-6 and TRBJ2-3; D is perhaps TRBD1 (5 bases). This CDR3 region has 11 residues. Germline V gene sequence: CDR1 SGHDT, CDR2 YYEEEE. V lost 3 bases to trimming and J lost 8 bases, with 7 bases between them. The CDR3 loop is CASSSGFTQYF. The CDR3, as DNA: TGTGCCAGCAGCTCAGGGTTTACGCAGTATTTT.

The V gene is TRBV19, the J gene TRBJ1-6, with 12 bases identical to TRBD1. This CDR3 has 16 amino acids. CDR1 is LNHDA, CDR2 SQIVND, per germline (reference sequence). J gave up 8 bases and V 5 bases, and 7 bases lay outside the gene matches. CDR3 in amino acids: CASSPGQGALHSPLHF. The CDR3 DNA is TGTGCCAGTAGTCCGGGACAGGGGGCCTTACATTCACCCCTCCACTTT. The full variable domain, its missing parts supplied by reference TRBV19 and TRBJ1-6, is DGGITQSPKYLFRKEGQNVTLSCEQNLNHDAMYWYRQDPGQGLRLIYYSQIVNDFQKGDIAEGYSVSREKKESFPLTVTSAQKNPTAFYLCASSPGQGALHSPLHFGNGTRLTVT.

The chain has TRBV9 and TRBJ1-2; D not resolved. V gave up 0 bases and J gave up 9 bases, with 12 bases separating them. The CDR3 runs to 13 residues. Germline loops: CDR1 SGDLS, CDR2 YYNGEE. Here the CDR3 reads CASSVGLGSRYTF. The CDR3 DNA is TGTGCCAGCAGCGTAGGTCTAGGGAGTCGCTACACCTTC.

This clone turned up a few times. This chain uses TRBV2 with TRBJ2-1; TRBD2 matches at 8 bases. Germline values: CDR1 SNHLY, CDR2 FYNNEI. The CDR3 loop spans 14 amino acids. The V segment lost 8 bases and the J segment 4 bases; nucleotides outside the gene matches: 7. The CDR3 spells CASQGASGYNEQFF. CDR3 coding DNA: TGTGCCAGCCAAGGGGCTAGCGGGTACAATGAGCAGTTCTTC.